A single sample is the source of the 2 T cell receptor beta chains below, sequenced in a study of blood T cell repertoires in COVID-19. Here immunoSEQ multiplex PCR was the method, and the copy in TCRdb shows in-frame clones only, minus some. The table has 150,000 to 200,000 clones, 80% to 90% seen once. The sequenced sample consisted of peripheral blood. These receptor sequences come from a woman in her 70s with acute or convalescent COVID-19.

The gene calls are TRBV3-1 (or the pseudogene TRBV3-2) and TRBJ1-3; 7 nucleotides align to TRBD1. The V and J ends lost 3 bases and 0 bases, in that order; junction bases with no gene match: 8. CDR1 is LGHDT, CDR2 YNNKEL, per germline (reference sequence). The CDR3 is 17 residues long. The CDR3 DNA reads TGTGCCAGCAGCCACCCATTGGGACAGAGCTCTGGAAACACCATATATTTT. Translated: CASSHPLGQSSGNTIYF.

This clone turned up a few times. In DNA, the CDR3 is TGTGCCAGCAGCTTAGCAGGGGAAAATGAAAAACTGTTTTTT. Translated, it gives CASSLAGENEKLFF. This chain uses TRBV7-9 with TRBJ1-4, with a possible D match to TRBD1 (5 bases). The V and J ends lost 0 bases and 5 bases respectively, with 7 bases between them. Germline-derived CDR1 and CDR2 are SEHNR and FQNEAQ (reference sequence). There are 14 residues in the CDR3.